These 21 T cell receptor beta chains were all obtained from the same sample, sequenced in a study of Graves' ophthalmopathy and Graves' hyperthyroidism. Investigators amplified TCR beta CDR3 regions from RNA transcripts. Investigators did first-round RT-PCR with HTBI primers, then second-round multiplex PCR. Via MiXCR, TCRdb re-called the multiplex PCR reads, giving one row per CDR3 protein. The table lists 200,000 to 250,000 distinct CDR3 sequences, over 25% of them singletons. Sequencing input: peripheral blood. These receptors all stem from a man in his fifties or sixties with Graves' ophthalmopathy.

This clonotype was detected ten times or more. The chain has TRBV27 and TRBJ2-2; D gene ambiguous. CDR1 MNHEY and CDR2 SMNVEV come from the germline V gene (reference sequence). Trimming shortened V by 2 bases and J by 0 bases, and 4 bases separated the two germline ends. The CDR3 length is 14 residues. CDR3 loop: CASSLDPNTGELFF. The CDR3 DNA reads TGTGCCAGCAGTTTAGATCCGAACACCGGGGAGCTGTTTTTT.

This clonotype was counted at least ten times. The J gene is TRBJ1-5, the V gene TRBV12-3 or TRBV12-4; 9 bases align to TRBD1. This CDR3 has 14 residues. V shed 5 bases and J 5 bases; nucleotides not matched to a gene: 4. The CDR3 bases are TGTGCCAGCAGTCAGAGACAGGGGGATCAGCCCCAGCATTTT. Encoded protein: CASSQRQGDQPQHF.

The V call is TRBV6-2 or TRBV6-3, the J call TRBJ2-5; TRBD2 agrees at 7 bases. J gave up 5 bases and V 1 base, and 4 bases lay outside the gene matches. This CDR3 has 14 residues. CDR1 is MNHEY and CDR2 is SVGEGT in the germline V gene. DNA of the CDR3: TGTGCCAGCAGTTACTGGGAGGGAGGGGAGACCCAGTACTTC. It encodes CASSYWEGGETQYF.

This clonotype was detected many times. The gene calls are TRBV12-3 or TRBV12-4 and TRBJ1-1, with no clear D. There are 13 residues in the CDR3. Trimming stripped 3 bases from V and 8 bases from J, with 13 bases between. This CDR3 is CASSLSHGSEAFF. CDR3 coding DNA: TGTGCCAGCAGTTTGTCACACGGCTCCGAAGCTTTCTTT.

This clonotype was seen repeatedly, ten times or more. This chain uses TRBV12-3 or TRBV12-4 with TRBJ1-2; the D gene is possibly TRBD1 (5 bases). The V gene lost 4 bases and the J gene lost 6 bases, with 15 bases spanning the gap. This CDR3 is built from 14 residues. This CDR3 is CASSSTRGSNGYTF. Written as DNA, the CDR3 is TGTGCCAGCAGTTCCACCCGGGGGTCTAATGGCTACACCTTC.

Ten or more counts support this clonotype. V and J are TRBV27 and TRBJ2-4; 8 bases agree with TRBD2. CDR1 and CDR2 from the germline V gene are MNHEY and SMNVEV (reference sequence). CDR3 length: 15 residues. Unmatched junction bases numbered 7, after V lost 2 bases and J lost 7 bases. CDR3: CASSLKREFANIQYF. CDR3 nucleotides: TGTGCCAGCAGTTTAAAGCGGGAGTTCGCGAACATTCAGTACTTC.

This clonotype has a count of ten or more. This chain joins TRBV30 and TRBJ1-5; no definite D call. Germline V CDR1 and CDR2: GTSNPN, SVGIG (reference sequence). The CDR3 contains 14 residues. Trimming pared 2 bases from V and 1 base from J, leaving 9 bases between. CDR3 sequence: CAWSIAGSNQPQHF. For the CDR3, the DNA is TGTGCCTGGAGTATTGCGGGCAGCAATCAGCCCCAGCATTTT.

The chain recombines TRBV6-5 with TRBJ1-2, with D uncertain. The CDR3 has 14 amino acids. Trimming cost V 4 bases and J 5 bases, with 14 bases left between them. Germline V CDR1 and CDR2: MNHEY, SVGAGI. Here the CDR3 DNA reads TGTGCCAGCAGTTTCGATAGTCTAAATTATGGCTACACCTTC. Translated: CASSFDSLNYGYTF.

This chain uses TRBV28 with TRBJ1-2, with 10 bases identical to TRBD1. After removal of 3 bases from V and 5 bases from J, the junction contained 6 bases not matched to a gene. Germline V gene sequence: CDR1 MDHEN, CDR2 SYDVKM. CDR3 size: 15 residues. CDR3 coding DNA: TGTGCCAGCAGTTTGGAATGGACAGGGGGTTATGGCTACACCTTC. Amino acid sequence: CASSLEWTGGYGYTF.

The sample holds many counts of this clonotype. V is TRBV20-1 and J is TRBJ2-5; 7 bases agree with TRBD2. The CDR3 totals 15 residues. V gave up 4 bases and J gave up 4 bases; unmatched junction bases: 12. Per the germline V gene, CDR1 is DFQATT and CDR2 is SNEGSKA (reference sequence). The CDR3 DNA follows: TGCAGTGCTAAGGAGGTGGGAGGGACGTTAGAGACCCAGTACTTC. Translation: CSAKEVGGTLETQYF.

J is TRBJ2-3 and V is TRBV2; 9 bases match TRBD2. The germline gives CDR1 SNHLY, CDR2 FYNNEI. This CDR3 is built from 14 residues. Losses at the gene ends were 7 bases for V and 3 bases for J; bases not matched to a gene: 5. The CDR3 protein is CASIAGEGTDTQYF. The CDR3 DNA is TGTGCCAGCATAGCGGGAGAAGGAACAGATACGCAGTATTTT.

This sequence joins TRBV6-1 and TRBJ2-5; 9 bases are a match to TRBD1. The CDR3 loop spans 15 amino acids. Germline V gene data show CDR1 as MNHNS and CDR2 as SASEGT. With 2 bases clipped from V and 5 bases from J, the junction kept 6 bases outside the gene matches. The CDR3 is CASSESGDRAETQYF. CDR3 nucleotides: TGTGCCAGCAGTGAATCGGGGGACAGGGCGGAGACCCAGTACTTC.

The chain has TRBV6-2 or TRBV6-3 and TRBJ2-7, with 14 bases fitting TRBD2. Unmatched junction bases numbered 3, after V lost 2 bases and J lost 3 bases. Looked up from germline, CDR1 is MNHEY and CDR2 is SVGEGT. CDR3 length: 16 amino acids. CDR3 DNA: TGTGCCAGCAGTTACCAGGGGACTAGCGGGGGCTACGAGCAGTACTTC. Translation: CASSYQGTSGGYEQYF.

The J gene is TRBJ2-7, the V gene TRBV10-3, with 9 bases fitting TRBD2. The CDR3 runs to 13 residues. Trimming at V came to 4 bases and at J to 4 bases, leaving 2 bases not matched to a gene. Germline V gene data show CDR1 as ENHRY and CDR2 as SYGVKD. The CDR3 here is CAISGLAEYEQYF. The CDR3 DNA is TGTGCCATCAGTGGACTAGCGGAGTACGAGCAGTACTTC.

At least ten counts were recorded for this clonotype. V usage is TRBV5-1 and J usage is TRBJ2-5; TRBD2 matches at 7 bases. Germline CDR1 reads SGHRS; CDR2 reads YFSETQ. With V trimmed by 0 bases and J by 0 bases, 8 bases remained unmatched. The CDR3 contains 17 residues. Here the CDR3 reads CASSLARSGINQETQYF. For the CDR3, the DNA is TGCGCCAGCAGCTTGGCGAGGAGCGGGATAAACCAAGAGACCCAGTACTTC. The full variable domain, completed using reference TRBV5-1 and TRBJ2-5, is KAGVTQTPRYLIKTRGQQVTLSCSPISGHRSVSWYQQTPGQGLQFLFEYFSETQRNKGNFPGRFSGRQFSNSRSEMNVSTLELGDSALYLCASSLARSGINQETQYFGPGTRLLVL.

The table lists this clonotype with many counts. The chain employs TRBV6-2 or TRBV6-3 and TRBJ1-5; D is possibly TRBD1 (5 bases). CDR3 length: 16 residues. The V gene's germline CDR1 is MNHEY and CDR2 SVGEGT. Trimming cost V 5 bases and J 0 bases, with 14 bases left between them. This CDR3 reads CASSTRQPTSNQPQHF. In DNA form, the CDR3 reads TGTGCCAGCAGTACTCGACAGCCTACTAGCAATCAGCCCCAGCATTTT.

This clonotype came up many times. The J gene is TRBJ1-2, the V gene TRBV2; TRBD1 aligns across 10 bases. J gave up 7 bases and V 7 bases, and 9 bases lay outside the gene matches. The CDR3 runs to 14 residues. Germline lookup yields CDR1 SNHLY and CDR2 FYNNEI. CDR3 protein: CASNLGGDRGGYTF. CDR3 sequence (DNA): TGTGCCAGCAACCTGGGTGGGGACAGGGGTGGCTACACCTTC.

This clonotype has ten or more counts. The chain combines TRBV12-3 or TRBV12-4 with TRBJ2-7; 9 nucleotides agree with TRBD2. The CDR3 extends over 14 amino acids. V lost 8 bases and J lost 7; bases outside the gene matches: 12. CDR3 DNA: TGTGCCAGCCTACCCCTAGCGGGATCGGGGGAGCAGTACTTC. Translating gives CASLPLAGSGEQYF.

This clonotype was seen repeatedly, ten times or more. V and J are TRBV28 and TRBJ2-4, with 7 bases identical to TRBD1. From germline, CDR1 is MDHEN and CDR2 SYDVKM. There are 16 residues in the CDR3. V gave up 2 bases and J gave up 1 base; unmatched junction bases: 5. CDR3 residues: CASSLEGARAKNIQYF. In DNA form, the CDR3 reads TGTGCCAGCAGTTTAGAGGGGGCGAGGGCCAAAAACATTCAGTACTTC.

This clonotype came up many times. The rearrangement joins TRBV20-1 to TRBJ2-3; 13 bases line up with TRBD2. V dropped 2 bases and J dropped 4; count of bases not matched to a gene: 6. The CDR3 runs to 16 residues. The germline gives CDR1 DFQATT, CDR2 SNEGSKA (reference sequence). CDR3 protein: CSARTTSGRAPDTQYF. CDR3 in DNA: TGCAGTGCTAGAACCACTAGCGGGAGGGCCCCAGATACGCAGTATTTT.

This clonotype was counted only a few times. The chain employs TRBV10-3 and TRBJ2-7; TRBD2 agrees at 11 bases. CDR3 length equals 15 residues. Germline V gene sequence: CDR1 ENHRY, CDR2 SYGVKD. V dropped 2 bases and J dropped 3; count of bases not matched to a gene: 3. CDR3 loop: CAISEASGRFYEQYF. The DNA of the CDR3 is TGTGCCATCAGTGAGGCTAGCGGGAGGTTCTACGAGCAGTACTTC.